This T cell receptor beta chain emerged from a study of radiation and T cells in renal cell carcinoma. Notes on the study in general: From baseline, blood top tumor clonotypes peaked at 2 weeks post-radiation. Baseline intratumoral clonotype presence is unknown without pretreatment biopsies.

Only in-frame clones appear in the TCRdb table, and some are missing; sequencing was by immunoSEQ multiplex PCR. The top ten clones hold more than 7% of a sample with some 97,000 clones, 65% to 90% of them seen once. As regards this clone: No antigen is known for it.

The sample's time point: blood 4 weeks post-SBRT, at nephrectomy. Treatment in this sample: 15 Gy SBRT to primary tumor, nephrectomy 4 weeks later. Nephrectomy followed 15 Gy stereotactic body radiation by 4 weeks. Clear cell pathology was present in this patient's renal cell carcinoma. The source was blood, collected from a patient whose treatment included radiotherapy and nephrectomy. This receptor was identified in a man aged 55 to 70 with renal cell carcinoma.

For the CDR3, the DNA is TGTGCCAGCAGCGTCCAGGGTTTAGCTAACTATGGCTACACCTTC. Protein sequence: CASSVQGLANYGYTF. The J gene is TRBJ1-2, the V gene TRBV16; weak D call: TRBD1 (5 bases). Germline-derived CDR1 and CDR2 are KGHSY and FQNENV. The V and J ends lost 5 bases and 0 bases respectively, with 13 bases between them. The CDR3 contains 15 residues.